This T cell receptor beta chain was recorded in a study of blood T cells in healthy people across ages. Study-wide results and caveats: In older individuals, TCR beta diversity per million T cells was lower, falling roughly linearly with age.

The CDR3 extends over 13 amino acids. The germline V gene has CDR1 MNHEY and CDR2 SMNVEV (reference sequence). The V end lost 2 bases, the J end lost 0 bases, and 2 bases lay between the germline ends. Primers used in a second PCR of roughly 6 to 11 cycles were a sample-barcoded 5' primer and a J-beta primer mix. TCRdb fed the 5' RACE reads into MiXCR, producing one record per CDR3 protein. The sample shows about 1.5 million distinct CDR3 sequences, about 42% of them seen only once. No fewer than 5.5 micrograms of total RNA were isolated from every sample. This clonotype was counted many times. What it binds is not known.

This receptor was taken from a woman aged 18-29 years in good health. Sequenced input: blood. The rearrangement links TRBV27 to TRBJ2-1; D is undetermined. CDR3 residues: CASSLSSYNEQFF. The CDR3 region has the DNA TGTGCCAGCAGTTTAAGCTCCTACAATGAGCAGTTCTTC.